These T cell receptor beta chains were read from a single sample in a study of T cells in Graves' hyperthyroidism and ophthalmopathy. MiXCR, run by TCRdb on the multiplex PCR reads, gives a single entry per CDR3 protein. The data contain 250,000 to 400,000 distinct CDR3 sequences, roughly 15% of them singletons. The sequencing input was blood. These TCRs come from a middle-aged woman with Graves' ophthalmopathy. CDR3s include the opening cysteine and the closing phenylalanine or tryptophan. D genes are given only for firm matches. Only part of the rows carry a size: once, few, many, or a class if the clone is expanded.

V gene: TRBV7-2
J gene: TRBJ2-3
clone size: once
D gene: TRBD2
CDR3 protein: CASSPLAGGRADTQYF
CDR3 DNA: TGTGCCAGCAGTCCTTTAGCGGGGGGGCGTGCAGATACGCAGTATTTT

V gene: TRBV9
J gene: TRBJ2-1
clone size: many
D gene: NA
CDR3 protein: CASSVEGGAIPGNEQFF
CDR3 DNA: TGTGCCAGCAGCGTAGAAGGGGGAGCGATCCCGGGCAATGAGCAGTTCTTC

V gene: TRBV9
J gene: TRBJ2-5
clone size: few
D gene: NA
CDR3 protein: CASSPGGRAQETQYF
CDR3 DNA: TGTGCCAGCAGCCCAGGGGGGCGGGCCCAAGAGACCCAGTACTTC

V gene: TRBV7-2
J gene: TRBJ2-7
clone size: few
D gene: NA
CDR3 protein: CASSLNAGSPYEQYF
CDR3 DNA: TGTGCCAGCAGCTTAAACGCAGGGTCACCCTACGAGCAGTACTTC

V gene: TRBV12-3/TRBV12-4
J gene: TRBJ2-7
clone size: many
D gene: TRBD1
CDR3 protein: CASSPGQTYEQYF
CDR3 DNA: TGTGCCAGCAGCCCGGGACAGACCTACGAGCAGTACTTC

V gene: TRBV28
J gene: TRBJ2-7
clone size: once
D gene: NA
CDR3 protein: CASSGGPSYEQYF
CDR3 DNA: TGTGCCAGCAGTGGGGGACCGAGCTACGAGCAGTACTTC

V gene: TRBV29-1
J gene: TRBJ1-1
clone size: few
D gene: NA
CDR3 protein: CSGWGGTEAFF
CDR3 DNA: TGCAGCGGGTGGGGGGGCACTGAAGCTTTCTTT

V gene: TRBV6-1
J gene: TRBJ1-5
clone size: many
D gene: TRBD1
CDR3 protein: CASNRGTGGNQPQHF
CDR3 DNA: TGTGCCAGCAATCGGGGGACAGGGGGCAATCAGCCCCAGCATTTT

V gene: TRBV6-5
J gene: TRBJ2-1
clone size: NA
D gene: TRBD1
CDR3 protein: CASSYLPISGTGNNEQFF
CDR3 DNA: TGTGCCAGCAGTTATCTTCCAATTAGTGGGACAGGAAACAATGAGCAGTTCTTC

V gene: TRBV10-1
J gene: TRBJ1-5
clone size: NA
D gene: NA
CDR3 protein: CASSPSTSAKFTDTQHF
CDR3 DNA: TGCGCCAGCAGTCCCTCGACTAGCGCGAAATTCACAGATACGCAGCATTTT

V gene: TRBV7-6
J gene: TRBJ2-5
clone size: NA
D gene: TRBD1
CDR3 protein: CASSLARVTGGGGETQYF
CDR3 DNA: TGTGCCAGCAGCTTAGCAAGGGTGACAGGGGGCGGAGGTGAGACCCAGTACTTC

V gene: TRBV7-8
J gene: TRBJ2-1
clone size: many
D gene: NA
CDR3 protein: CASSLQTGVPNNEQFF
CDR3 DNA: TGTGCCAGCAGCTTACAAACGGGGGTGCCTAATAATGAGCAGTTCTTC

V gene: TRBV20-1
J gene: TRBJ1-1
clone size: many
D gene: NA
CDR3 protein: CSARDYAAFF
CDR3 DNA: TGCAGTGCTAGAGATTATGCGGCTTTCTTT

V gene: TRBV7-9
J gene: TRBJ1-1
clone size: many
D gene: NA
CDR3 protein: CASSLAQGVSAEAFF
CDR3 DNA: TGTGCCAGCAGCTTAGCTCAAGGTGTCAGTGCTGAAGCTTTCTTT